A selection of T cell receptor beta chains follows, all from one sample in a study of CD8+ T cells in alopecia areata. The data were produced by immunoSEQ multiplex PCR, yet TCRdb's version contains in-frame clones alone and is incomplete. Of about 190,000 clones listed, approximately 56% were seen once; the top ten hold around 0.69%. Sequenced material: CD4+ T cells sorted from blood, taken at week 4, from a patient treated with tofacitinib. All receptors come from a human donor with alopecia areata. The CDR3 runs from the conserved cysteine through the conserved F or W. D genes are given only for firm matches. Clone size is given for some rows only: seen once, a few or many times, or a class if the clone is expanded.

CDR3 length	V gene	clone size	D gene	J gene	CDR3 DNA	CDR3 protein
14	TRBV6-5	few	TRBD2	TRBJ2-7	TGTGCCAGCAGTTACTCTAGCGGGAGGTACGAGCAGTACTTC	CASSYSSGRYEQYF
11	TRBV6-5	NA	NA	TRBJ1-2	TGTGCCAGCAGACAGAACTATGGCTACACCTTC	CASRQNYGYTF
13	TRBV19	NA	NA	TRBJ2-3	TGTGCCAGTGTGACAGAGAGCACAGATACGCAGTATTTT	CASVTESTDTQYF
17	TRBV27	NA	NA	TRBJ1-2	TGTGCCAGCAGTTTATTTCCTCTCCGGGGCGGAGGCTATGGCTACACCTTC	CASSLFPLRGGGYGYTF
15	TRBV11-1	NA	NA	TRBJ2-3	TGTGCCAGCAGCTTGAGCGGGCCTAGCACAGATACGCAGTATTTT	CASSLSGPSTDTQYF
14	TRBV6-5	few	NA	TRBJ2-2	TGTGCCAGCAGTTCAGACAGGAGCACCGGGGAGCTGTTTTTT	CASSSDRSTGELFF
11	TRBV29-1	NA	TRBD1	TRBJ2-7	TGCAGCGTGGGACAGGACCACGAGCAGTACTTC	CSVGQDHEQYF
13	TRBV6-5	NA	NA	TRBJ1-5	TGTGCCAGCAGTTACAGAGGCGGCCAGCCCCAGCATTTT	CASSYRGGQPQHF
15	TRBV9	NA	NA	TRBJ2-1	TGTGCCAGCAGCGTAGAGGCTAGAGGTAGTTATGAGCAGTTCTTC	CASSVEARGSYEQFF
15	TRBV19	few	NA	TRBJ2-5	TGTGCCAGTAGTATAGGTCAGGGCGGCCAAGAGACCCAGTACTTC	CASSIGQGGQETQYF
13	TRBV29-1	few	NA	TRBJ2-2	TGCAGCATCCCGGGACTTACCACCGGGGAGCTGTTTTTT	CSIPGLTTGELFF
14	TRBV7-2	NA	NA	TRBJ2-3	TGTGCCAGCAGCCGGGACGGTAGCACAGATACGCAGTATTTT	CASSRDGSTDTQYF
13	TRBV25-1	NA	TRBD2	TRBJ2-1	TGTGCCACCGGACTAGCGGGATACAATGAGCAGTTCTTC	CATGLAGYNEQFF
14	TRBV29-1	few	NA	TRBJ2-1	TGCAGCGTCGTGCGCAGCCAACTGGGCAATGAGCAGTTCTTC	CSVVRSQLGNEQFF
17	TRBV10-3	NA	TRBD1	TRBJ1-3	TGTGCCATCAGTGACTATGGACAGGGGGCTTCTGGAAACACCATATATTTT	CAISDYGQGASGNTIYF
15	TRBV6-1	NA	NA	TRBJ1-4	TGTGCCAGCAGGTCCTCGGGGGCAGCTAATGAAAAACTGTTTTTT	CASRSSGAANEKLFF
14	TRBV29-1	few	TRBD1	TRBJ1-5	TGCAGCGTGGCGACAGGGGTTTCAGGTCAGCCCCAGCATTTT	CSVATGVSGQPQHF
13	TRBV30	once	TRBD1	TRBJ1-1	TGTGCCACAGGGGTTGGGCAGAACACTGAAGCTTTCTTT	CATGVGQNTEAFF
11	TRBV15	NA	NA	TRBJ2-5	TGTGCCACCCGCCACCAAGAGACCCAGTACTTC	CATRHQETQYF
15	TRBV5-1	NA	TRBD1	TRBJ1-2	TGCGCCAGCAGCAATCCGGGACAGGGACACTATGGCTACACCTTC	CASSNPGQGHYGYTF
19	TRBV30	NA	TRBD1	TRBJ2-1	TGTGCCTGGAGTTACAGACAGGGGCAGAGGACGCACCCTATCCATGAGCAGTTCTTC	CAWSYRQGQRTHPIHEQFF
15	TRBV15	NA	NA	TRBJ2-1	TGTGCCACCAGCAAGGGGGGACTAACATACAATGAGCAGTTCTTC	CATSKGGLTYNEQFF
11	TRBV29-1	NA	NA	TRBJ1-2	TGCAGCGTTACAGAAAACTATGGCTACACCTTC	CSVTENYGYTF
13	TRBV28	NA	TRBD1	TRBJ2-4	TGTGCCAGCACTGGACAGGGAAGAAACATTCAGTACTTC	CASTGQGRNIQYF